The sequence of this T cell receptor (beta chain) was determined in a study of blood T cell repertoires in COVID-19. Clones were sequenced by immunoSEQ multiplex PCR, and TCRdb holds only the in-frame ones, with some missing. The table has 200,000 to 250,000 clones, just under 85% seen once; the top ten hold about 15%. Germline V gives CDR1 SGHTA, CDR2 FQGTGA. The length of the CDR3 is 18 residues. Trimming removed 2 bases from V and 0 bases from J; junction bases left unmatched: 8. The TCR originated in a man aged 40-55 years who had recovered from COVID-19. The source material was PBMCs or T cells enriched from blood (not recorded which). The chain is built from TRBV7-3 and TRBJ2-3, with 10 positions matching TRBD2. The CDR3 here is CASSLLAGGPSSTDTQYF. For the CDR3, the DNA is TGTGCCAGCAGCTTATTAGCGGGGGGACCATCTAGCACAGATACGCAGTATTTT. Complete variable domain (other parts from reference TRBV7-3 and TRBJ2-3): GAGVSQTPSNKVTEKGKYVELRCDPISGHTALYWYRQSLGQGPEFLIYFQGTGAADDSGLPNDRFFAVRPEGSVSTLKIQRTERGDSAVYLCASSLLAGGPSSTDTQYFGPGTRLTVL.